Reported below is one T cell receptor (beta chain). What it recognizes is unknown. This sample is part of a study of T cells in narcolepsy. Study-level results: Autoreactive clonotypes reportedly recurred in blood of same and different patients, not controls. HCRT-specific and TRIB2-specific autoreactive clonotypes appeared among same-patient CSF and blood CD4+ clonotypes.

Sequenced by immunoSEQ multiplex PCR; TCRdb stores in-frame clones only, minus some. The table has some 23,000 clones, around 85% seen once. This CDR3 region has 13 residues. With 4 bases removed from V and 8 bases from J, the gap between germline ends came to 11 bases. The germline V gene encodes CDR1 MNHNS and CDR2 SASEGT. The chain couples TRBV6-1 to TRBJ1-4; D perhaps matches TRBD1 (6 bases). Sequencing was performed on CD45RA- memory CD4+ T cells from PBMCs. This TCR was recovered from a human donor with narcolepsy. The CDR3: CASSVTGTEKLFF. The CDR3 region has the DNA TGTGCCAGCAGTGTTACCGGGACAGAAAAACTGTTTTTT.